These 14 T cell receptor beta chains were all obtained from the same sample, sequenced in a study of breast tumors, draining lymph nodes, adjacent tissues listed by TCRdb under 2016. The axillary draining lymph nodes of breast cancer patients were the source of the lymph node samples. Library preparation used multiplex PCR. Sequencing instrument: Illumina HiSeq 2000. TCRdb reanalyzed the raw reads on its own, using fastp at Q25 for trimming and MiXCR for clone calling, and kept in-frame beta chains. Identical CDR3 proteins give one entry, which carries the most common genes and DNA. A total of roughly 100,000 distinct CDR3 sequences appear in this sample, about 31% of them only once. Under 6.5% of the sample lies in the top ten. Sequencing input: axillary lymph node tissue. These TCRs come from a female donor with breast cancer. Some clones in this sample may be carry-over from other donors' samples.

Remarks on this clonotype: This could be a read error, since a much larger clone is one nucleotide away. CDR3 sequence: CASSLRGGTGCTF. CDR3 bases: TGTGCCAGCAGTTTAAGGGGAGGTACTGGCTGCACCTTC. The rearrangement uses TRBV27 and TRBJ1-2; tentative D call: TRBD1 (5 bases). CDR3 size: 13 residues. Germline V gene data show CDR1 as MNHEY and CDR2 as SMNVEV (reference sequence).

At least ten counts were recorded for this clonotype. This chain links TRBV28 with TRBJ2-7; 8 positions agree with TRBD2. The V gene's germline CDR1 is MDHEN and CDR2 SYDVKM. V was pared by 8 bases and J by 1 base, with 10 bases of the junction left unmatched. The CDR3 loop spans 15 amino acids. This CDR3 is CASSEGGRSSYEQYF. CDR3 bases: TGTGCCAGCTCCGAGGGCGGGAGGTCTTCCTACGAGCAGTACTTC.

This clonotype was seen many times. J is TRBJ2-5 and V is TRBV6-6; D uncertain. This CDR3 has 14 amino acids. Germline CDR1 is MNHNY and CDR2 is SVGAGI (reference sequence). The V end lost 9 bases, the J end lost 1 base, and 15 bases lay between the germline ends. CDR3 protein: CASRPSKVQETQYF. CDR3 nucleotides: TGTGCCAGTCGCCCGAGTAAGGTCCAAGAGACCCAGTACTTC.

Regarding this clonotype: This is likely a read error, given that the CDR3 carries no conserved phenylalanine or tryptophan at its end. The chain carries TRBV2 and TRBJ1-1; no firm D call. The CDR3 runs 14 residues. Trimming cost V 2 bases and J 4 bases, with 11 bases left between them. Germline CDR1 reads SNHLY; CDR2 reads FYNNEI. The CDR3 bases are TGTGCCAGCAGTGAATGGCAGGTGGGCACTGAAGCTTTCTCT. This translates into CASSEWQVGTEAFS.

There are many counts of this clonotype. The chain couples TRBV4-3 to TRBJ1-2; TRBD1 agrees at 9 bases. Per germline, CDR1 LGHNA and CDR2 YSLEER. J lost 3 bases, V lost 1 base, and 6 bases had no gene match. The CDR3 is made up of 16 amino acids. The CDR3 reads CASSQALGQGDYGYTF. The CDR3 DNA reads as TGCGCCAGCAGCCAAGCCCTGGGACAGGGAGACTATGGCTACACCTTC.

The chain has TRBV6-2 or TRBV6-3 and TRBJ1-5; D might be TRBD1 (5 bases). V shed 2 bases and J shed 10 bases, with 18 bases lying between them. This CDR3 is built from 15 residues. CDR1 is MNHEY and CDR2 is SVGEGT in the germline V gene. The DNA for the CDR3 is TGTGCCAGCAGTTACCTTCGGCGGGGGAGTCAACCCCAGCATTTT. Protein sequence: CASSYLRRGSQPQHF.

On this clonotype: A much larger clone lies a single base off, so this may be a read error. The CDR3 reads CASSTRTGGSYGQYF. The CDR3 DNA reads as TGTGCCAGCAGTACCCGGACAGGGGGCTCCTACGGGCAGTACTTC. The V gene is TRBV27, the J gene TRBJ2-7, with 11 bases fitting TRBD1. The germline V gene has CDR1 MNHEY and CDR2 SMNVEV (reference sequence). The CDR3 is 15 residues long.

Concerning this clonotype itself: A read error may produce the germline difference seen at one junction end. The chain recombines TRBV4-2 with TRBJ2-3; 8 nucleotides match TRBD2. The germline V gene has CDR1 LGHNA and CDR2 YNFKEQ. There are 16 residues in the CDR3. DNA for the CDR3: TGTGCCAGCAGCCCCTACCGGGGGGGGGGCACGGATACGCAGTATTTT. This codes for CASSPYRGGGTDTQYF.

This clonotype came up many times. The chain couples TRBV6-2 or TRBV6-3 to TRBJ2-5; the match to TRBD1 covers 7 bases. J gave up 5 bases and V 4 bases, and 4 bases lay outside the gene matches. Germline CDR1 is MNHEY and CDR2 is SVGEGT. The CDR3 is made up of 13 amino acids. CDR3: CASSWLRGETQYF. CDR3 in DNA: TGTGCCAGCAGTTGGCTCAGGGGGGAGACCCAGTACTTC.

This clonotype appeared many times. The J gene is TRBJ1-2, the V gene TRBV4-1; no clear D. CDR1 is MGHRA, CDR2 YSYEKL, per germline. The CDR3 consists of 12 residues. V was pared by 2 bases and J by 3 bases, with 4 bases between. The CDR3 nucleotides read TGCGCCAGCAGCCAACAGGACTATGGCTACACCTTC. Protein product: CASSQQDYGYTF.

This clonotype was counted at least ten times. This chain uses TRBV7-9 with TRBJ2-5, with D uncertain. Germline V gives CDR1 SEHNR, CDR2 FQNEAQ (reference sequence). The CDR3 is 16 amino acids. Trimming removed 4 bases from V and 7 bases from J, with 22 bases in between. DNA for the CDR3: TGTGCCAGCAGCTCCCCGCGTGTTGGCAGTCGTGGGACCCAGTACTTC. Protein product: CASSSPRVGSRGTQYF.

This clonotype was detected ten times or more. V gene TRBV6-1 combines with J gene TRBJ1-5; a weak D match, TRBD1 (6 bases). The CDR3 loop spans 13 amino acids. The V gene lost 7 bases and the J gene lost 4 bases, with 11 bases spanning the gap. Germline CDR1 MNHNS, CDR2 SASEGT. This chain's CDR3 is CASIRQGNQPQHF. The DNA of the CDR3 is TGTGCCAGCATAAGGCAGGGGAATCAGCCCCAGCATTTT.

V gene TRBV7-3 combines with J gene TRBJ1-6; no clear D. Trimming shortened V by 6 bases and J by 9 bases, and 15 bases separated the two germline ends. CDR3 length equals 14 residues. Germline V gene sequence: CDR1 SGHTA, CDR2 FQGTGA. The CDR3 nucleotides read TGTGCCAGCAGGTCCAGGCAGTCAAGTTCACCCCTCCACTTT. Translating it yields CASRSRQSSSPLHF.

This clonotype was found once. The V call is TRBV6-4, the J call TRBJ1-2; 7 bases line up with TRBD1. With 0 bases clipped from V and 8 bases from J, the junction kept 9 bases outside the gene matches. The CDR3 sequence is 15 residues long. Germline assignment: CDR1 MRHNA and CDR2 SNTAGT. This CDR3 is CASSDSRQGILGYTF. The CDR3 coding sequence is TGTGCCAGCAGTGACTCTAGACAGGGAATTCTAGGCTACACCTTC.